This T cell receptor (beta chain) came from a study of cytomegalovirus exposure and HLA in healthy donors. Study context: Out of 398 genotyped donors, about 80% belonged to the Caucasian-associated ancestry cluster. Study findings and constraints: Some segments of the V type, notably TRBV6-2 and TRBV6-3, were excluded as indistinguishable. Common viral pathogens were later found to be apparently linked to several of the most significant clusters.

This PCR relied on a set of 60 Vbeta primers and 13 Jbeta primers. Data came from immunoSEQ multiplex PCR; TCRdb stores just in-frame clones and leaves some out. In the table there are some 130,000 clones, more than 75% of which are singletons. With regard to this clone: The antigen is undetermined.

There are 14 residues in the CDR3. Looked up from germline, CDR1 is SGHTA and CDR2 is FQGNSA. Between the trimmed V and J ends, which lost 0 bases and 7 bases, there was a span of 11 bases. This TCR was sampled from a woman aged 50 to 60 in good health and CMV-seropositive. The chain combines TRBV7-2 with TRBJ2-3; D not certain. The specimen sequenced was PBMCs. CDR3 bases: TGTGCCAGCAGCTTAGCCCCTCTCCTTAATACGCAGTATTTT. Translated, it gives CASSLAPLLNTQYF.